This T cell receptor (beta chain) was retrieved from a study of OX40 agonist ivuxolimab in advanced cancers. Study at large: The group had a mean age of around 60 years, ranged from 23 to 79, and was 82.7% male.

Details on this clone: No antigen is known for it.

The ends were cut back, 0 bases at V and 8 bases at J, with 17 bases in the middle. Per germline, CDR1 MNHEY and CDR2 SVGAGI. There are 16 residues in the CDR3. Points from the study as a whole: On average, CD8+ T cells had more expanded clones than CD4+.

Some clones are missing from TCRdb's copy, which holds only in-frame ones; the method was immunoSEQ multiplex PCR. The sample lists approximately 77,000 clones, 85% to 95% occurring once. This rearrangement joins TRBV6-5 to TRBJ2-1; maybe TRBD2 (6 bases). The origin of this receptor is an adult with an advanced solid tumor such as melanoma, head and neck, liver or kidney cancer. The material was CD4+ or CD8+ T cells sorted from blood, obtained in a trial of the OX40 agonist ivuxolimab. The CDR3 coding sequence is TGTGCCAGCAGTTACTCGCGGGACTCCCCCAGGGATGAGCAGTTCTTC. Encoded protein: CASSYSRDSPRDEQFF.